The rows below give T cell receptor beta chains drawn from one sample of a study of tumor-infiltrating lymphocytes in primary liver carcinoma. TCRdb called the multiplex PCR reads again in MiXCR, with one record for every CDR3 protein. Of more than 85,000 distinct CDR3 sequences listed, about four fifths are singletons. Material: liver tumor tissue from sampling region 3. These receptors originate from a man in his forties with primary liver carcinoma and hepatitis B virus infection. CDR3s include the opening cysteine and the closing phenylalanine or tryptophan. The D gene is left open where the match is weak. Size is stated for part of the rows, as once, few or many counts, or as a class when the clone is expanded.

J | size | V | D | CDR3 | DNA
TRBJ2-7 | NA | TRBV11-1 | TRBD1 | CANSPGTGNEEYF | TGTGCCAACAGCCCAGGGACAGGGAACGAGGAGTACTTC
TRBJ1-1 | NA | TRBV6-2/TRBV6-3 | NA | CASIPRRLFTEMNTDAFF | TGTGCCAGCATTCCCAGGAGGCTTTTTACCGAAATGAACACTGACGCGTTCTTT
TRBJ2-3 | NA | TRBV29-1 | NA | CSALGLSYADTQYF | TGCAGCGCCCTCGGGTTGTCTTACGCAGATACACAGTATTTT
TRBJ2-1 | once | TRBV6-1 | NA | CAGLARQFSHEQFF | TGTGCCGGGTTAGCGAGACAATTTAGCCATGAGCAGTTCTTC
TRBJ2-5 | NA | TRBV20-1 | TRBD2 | CSAGTSAGDGETQYF | TGCAGTGCTGGTACTAGCGCGGGGGATGGGGAGACCCAGTACTTC
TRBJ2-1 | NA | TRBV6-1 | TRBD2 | CASSEAKFGLAEENEQFF | TGTGCCAGCAGTGAAGCCAAGTTCGGACTAGCGGAGGAAAATGAGCAGTTCTTC
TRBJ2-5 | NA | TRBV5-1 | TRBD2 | CASNLAGASGALQEAQYF | TGCGCCAGCAACTTGGCCGGGGCTAGCGGGGCCCTACAAGAGGCCCAGTACTTC
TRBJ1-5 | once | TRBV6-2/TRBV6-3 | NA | CASSLPATGTCNQPQHF | TGTGCCAGCAGCCTACCGGCCACGGGGACCTGCAATCAGCCCCAGCATTTT
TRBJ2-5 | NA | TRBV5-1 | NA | CASSLSGSAEETHYF | TGCGCCAGCAGCTTAAGTGGGAGCGCGGAAGAGACCCACTACTTC
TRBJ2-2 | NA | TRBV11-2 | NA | CPSNIDSDTGELFF | TGTCCCAGCAACATAGACTCGGACACCGGGGAGCTGTTTTTT
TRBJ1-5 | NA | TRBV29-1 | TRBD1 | CSVERTGGNQPQHF | TGCAGCGTTGAACGGACAGGGGGCAACCAGCCCCAGCATTTT
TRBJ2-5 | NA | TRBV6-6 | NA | CASSIRDTGTQETQYF | TGTGCCAGCAGTATCCGGGACACGGGAACCCAAGAGACCCAGTACTTC
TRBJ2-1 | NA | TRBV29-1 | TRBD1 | CSALTGSNEQFF | TGCAGCGCACTGACAGGGTCCAATGAGCAGTTCTTC
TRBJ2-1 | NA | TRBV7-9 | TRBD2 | CTSSLSLAGSYNEQFF | TGTACCAGCAGCTTATCTCTAGCGGGCTCCTACAATGAGCAGTTCTTC
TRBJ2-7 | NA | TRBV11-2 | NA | CASCSKRNSYEQYF | TGTGCCAGTTGCTCTAAGAGGAACTCCTACGAGCAGTACTTC